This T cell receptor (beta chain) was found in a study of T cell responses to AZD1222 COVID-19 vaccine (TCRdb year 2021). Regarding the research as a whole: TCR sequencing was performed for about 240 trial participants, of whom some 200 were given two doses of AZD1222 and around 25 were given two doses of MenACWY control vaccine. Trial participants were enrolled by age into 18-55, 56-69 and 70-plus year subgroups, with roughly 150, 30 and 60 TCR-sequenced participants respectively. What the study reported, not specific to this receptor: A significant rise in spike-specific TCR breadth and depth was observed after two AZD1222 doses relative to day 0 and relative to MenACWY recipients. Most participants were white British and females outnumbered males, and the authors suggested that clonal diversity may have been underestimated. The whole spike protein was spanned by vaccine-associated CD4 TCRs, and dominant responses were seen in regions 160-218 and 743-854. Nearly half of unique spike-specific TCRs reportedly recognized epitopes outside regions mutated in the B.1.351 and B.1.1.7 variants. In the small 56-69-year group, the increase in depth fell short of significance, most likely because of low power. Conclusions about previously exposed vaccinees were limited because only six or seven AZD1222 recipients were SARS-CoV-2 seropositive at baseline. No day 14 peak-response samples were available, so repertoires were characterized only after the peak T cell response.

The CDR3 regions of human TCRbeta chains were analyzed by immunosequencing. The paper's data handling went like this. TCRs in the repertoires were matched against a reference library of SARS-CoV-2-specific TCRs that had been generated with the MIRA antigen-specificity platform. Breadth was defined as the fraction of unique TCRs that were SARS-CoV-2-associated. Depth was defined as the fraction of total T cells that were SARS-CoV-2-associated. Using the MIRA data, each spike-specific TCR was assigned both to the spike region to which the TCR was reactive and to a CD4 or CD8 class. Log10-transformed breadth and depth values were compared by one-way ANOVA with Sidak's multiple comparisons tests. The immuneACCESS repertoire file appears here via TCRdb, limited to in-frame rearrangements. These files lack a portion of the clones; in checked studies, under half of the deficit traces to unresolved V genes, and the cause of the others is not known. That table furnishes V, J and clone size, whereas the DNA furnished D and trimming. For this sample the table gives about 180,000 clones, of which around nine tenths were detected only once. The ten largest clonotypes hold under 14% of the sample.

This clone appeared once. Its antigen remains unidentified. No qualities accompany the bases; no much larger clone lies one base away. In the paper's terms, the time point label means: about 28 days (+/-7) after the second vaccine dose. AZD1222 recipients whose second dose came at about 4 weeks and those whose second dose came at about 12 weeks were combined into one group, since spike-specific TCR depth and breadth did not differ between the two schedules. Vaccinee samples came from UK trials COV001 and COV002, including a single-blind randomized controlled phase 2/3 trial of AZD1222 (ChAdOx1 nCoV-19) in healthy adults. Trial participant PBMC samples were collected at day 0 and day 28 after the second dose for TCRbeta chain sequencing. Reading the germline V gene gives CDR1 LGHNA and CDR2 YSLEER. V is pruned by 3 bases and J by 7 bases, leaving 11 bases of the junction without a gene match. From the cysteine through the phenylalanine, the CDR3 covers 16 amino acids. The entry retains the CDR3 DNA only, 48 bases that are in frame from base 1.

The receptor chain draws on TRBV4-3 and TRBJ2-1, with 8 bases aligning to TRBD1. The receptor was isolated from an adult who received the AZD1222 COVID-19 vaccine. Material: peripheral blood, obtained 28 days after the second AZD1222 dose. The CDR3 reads CASSQMSGQGRNEQFF. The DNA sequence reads TGCGCCAGCAGCCAGATGTCCGGACAGGGTCGAAATGAGCAGTTCTTC.